This T cell receptor (beta chain) was found in a study of T cell repertoires in cytomegalovirus infection. The wider study: Carrying CMV and the relevant HLA type showed in public TCR beta signatures.

TCRdb processed the reads anew with MiXCR; each CDR3 protein has one entry. The sample carries some 390,000 distinct CDR3 sequences, 15% to 20% recorded once. In this sample, this clonotype turned up many times. This CDR3 comprises 15 residues. The germline gives CDR1 SGHTA, CDR2 FQGNSA. Trimming left V 5 bases short and J 2 bases short, with 13 bases between. The clonotype was recovered from a human donor in good health (CMV status not recorded). Some clones in this sample may be carry-over from other donors' samples. Sequencing was performed on PBMCs. This chain joins TRBV7-2 and TRBJ2-1, with D possibly TRBD2 on 6 matching bases. CDR3 amino acids: CASSGRGRTYNEQFF. The CDR3 nucleotides are TGTGCCAGCAGCGGCCGGGGGAGAACCTACAATGAGCAGTTCTTC.